Each of the 17 T cell receptor beta chains below was sequenced from the same sample in a study of blood T cell repertoires in COVID-19 (TCRdb year 2020). Libraries were made using the immunoSEQ multiplex PCR assay. Held by TCRdb, this immuneACCESS table contains in-frame sequences only and omits some clones. Under half of the omission traces to an unresolved V gene where checked; the cause of the rest is unknown. The sample data list more than 150,000 clones, and approximately 80% of these were observed just once. The biggest ten clones account for 17% of the sample. The sample consisted of PBMCs or T cells enriched from blood (not recorded which). The receptors here all came from a woman between 50 and 59 years old who had recovered from COVID-19.

This clone was observed a few times. This rearrangement joins TRBV5-1 to TRBJ2-1; D possibly corresponds to TRBD1 (5 bases). Trimming cost V 6 bases and J 10 bases, with 14 bases left between them. CDR3 length: 12 residues. Per germline, CDR1 SGHRS and CDR2 YFSETQ. Here the CDR3 reads CASNSQGVEQFF. DNA for the CDR3: TGCGCCAGCAACAGTCAAGGGGTAGAGCAGTTCTTC.

This chain uses TRBV7-3 with TRBJ2-3; TRBD2 agrees at 11 bases. J lost 6 bases, V lost 1 base, and 15 bases had no gene match. Per the germline V gene, CDR1 is SGHTA and CDR2 is FQGTGA. The CDR3 has 19 amino acids. CDR3 loop: CASSLRAPGTSGLRDTQYF. The CDR3 DNA reads TGTGCCAGCAGCTTAAGGGCCCCCGGGACTAGCGGCCTGCGGGATACGCAGTATTTT.

The chain employs TRBV28 and TRBJ1-5; 7 positions agree with TRBD1. Trimming removed 3 bases from V and 6 bases from J; junction bases left unmatched: 8. The V gene's germline CDR1 is MDHEN and CDR2 SYDVKM. CDR3 length equals 15 residues. The CDR3 coding sequence is TGTGCCAGCAGTTTGACCAGGGGGATGGGTCAGCCCCAGCATTTT. Encoded protein: CASSLTRGMGQPQHF.

The chain employs TRBV9 and TRBJ2-1, with 9 bases fitting TRBD2. CDR3 length: 15 residues. CDR1 is SGDLS, CDR2 YYNGEE, per germline. V gave up 4 bases and J gave up 6 bases; unmatched junction bases: 8. CDR3 amino acids: CASSPNSGSGNEQFF. The CDR3 bases are TGTGCCAGCAGCCCTAATAGCGGGAGCGGCAATGAGCAGTTCTTC. Drawing the rest from reference TRBV9 and TRBJ2-1, the complete variable domain is DSGVTQTPKHLITATGQRVTLRCSPRSGDLSVYWYQQSLDQGLQFLIQYYNGEERAKGNILERFSAQQFPDLHSELNLSSLELGDSALYFCASSPNSGSGNEQFFGPGTRLTVL.

The chain employs TRBV7-8 and TRBJ2-7, with unresolved D. Germline CDR1 reads SGHVS; CDR2 reads FQNEAQ. The CDR3 covers 15 residues. The V and J ends lost 5 bases and 5 bases respectively, with 19 bases between them. CDR3 sequence: CASSPDSSPRDEQYF. CDR3 sequence (DNA): TGTGCCAGCAGCCCAGACTCTTCCCCCCGGGACGAGCAGTACTTC.

V gene TRBV2 combines with J gene TRBJ1-4, with 8 bases that match TRBD1. Trimming cost V 8 bases and J 3 bases; bases outside gene matches: 5. Germline assignment: CDR1 SNHLY and CDR2 FYNNEI. The CDR3 has 14 residues. CDR3 DNA sequence: TGTGCCAGCGGTACAGGGGGATCTAATGAAAAACTGTTTTTT. Its protein product is CASGTGGSNEKLFF.

This chain uses TRBV27 with TRBJ2-1, with 9 bases that match TRBD2. This CDR3 comprises 17 residues. Germline CDR1 reads MNHEY; CDR2 reads SMNVEV (reference sequence). Trimming cost V 3 bases and J 0 bases; bases outside gene matches: 6. CDR3 DNA: TGTGCCAGCAGTTTGACCCTTAGCGGGAGCTCCTACAATGAGCAGTTCTTC. Protein product: CASSLTLSGSSYNEQFF.

This clone has only one observation. V usage is TRBV27 and J usage is TRBJ2-7; D is unclear. Germline CDR1 MNHEY, CDR2 SMNVEV (reference sequence). Between the trimmed V and J ends, which lost 4 bases and 3 bases, there was a span of 10 bases. CDR3 size: 13 residues. CDR3 sequence reads: CASSSVAVYEQYF. The CDR3 coding sequence is TGTGCCAGCAGTTCGGTTGCGGTCTACGAGCAGTACTTC.

The V and J genes are TRBV6-5 and TRBJ2-1; 7 bases line up with TRBD2. V was pared by 5 bases and J by 3 bases, with 7 bases of the junction left unmatched. CDR1 and CDR2 from the germline V gene are MNHEY and SVGAGI. The CDR3 consists of 15 residues. CDR3 loop: CASSLDSGNYNEQFF. DNA of the CDR3: TGTGCCAGCAGTCTCGACAGCGGGAACTACAATGAGCAGTTCTTC.

The chain joins TRBV30 to TRBJ1-2, with a possible D match to TRBD1 (5 bases). This CDR3 contains 14 residues. Germline CDR1 and CDR2: GTSNPN and SVGIG (reference sequence). The V end was cut by 4 bases, the J end by 4 bases, with 16 bases between. The CDR3 spells CAWTGLDRFYGYTF. The CDR3 coding sequence is TGTGCCTGGACGGGACTCGACAGATTCTATGGCTACACCTTC.

This chain joins TRBV9 and TRBJ2-1; 7 bases are a match to TRBD2. J gave up 8 bases and V 0 bases, and 11 bases lay outside the gene matches. Germline lookup yields CDR1 SGDLS and CDR2 YYNGEE. The length of the CDR3 is 16 residues. The CDR3: CASSVATAAGVYEQFF. CDR3 DNA: TGTGCCAGCAGCGTAGCTACTGCGGCGGGAGTGTATGAGCAGTTCTTC.

Here the CDR3 reads CASSFQLSGANVLTF. CDR3 bases: TGTGCCAGCAGCTTCCAACTCTCTGGGGCCAACGTCCTGACTTTC. The chain joins TRBV7-3 to TRBJ2-6; D is uncertain. The CDR3 covers 15 residues. The germline V and J ends were trimmed by 3 bases and 0 bases, with 6 bases remaining between them. The germline V gene has CDR1 SGHTA and CDR2 FQGTGA.

This clone was detected a few times. The gene calls are TRBV7-2 and TRBJ2-1; 8 bases agree with TRBD2. V lost 2 bases and J lost 7; bases outside the gene matches: 10. CDR1 SGHTA and CDR2 FQGNSA come from the germline V gene. The CDR3 loop spans 16 amino acids. The CDR3 spells CASSLRLGRGWNEQFF. DNA of the CDR3: TGTGCCAGCAGCTTAAGACTCGGGAGGGGATGGAATGAGCAGTTCTTC.

J is TRBJ2-1 and V is TRBV5-1, with a possible D match to TRBD2 (6 bases). Germline lookup yields CDR1 SGHRS and CDR2 YFSETQ. Trimming took 4 bases from V and 5 from J, leaving 13 bases between them. This CDR3 comprises 14 residues. In nucleotides, the CDR3 is TGCGCCAGCAGCCCAACTAGCCCTAACAATGAGCAGTTCTTC. Translating it yields CASSPTSPNNEQFF.

This clone was recorded only once. The gene calls are TRBV27 and TRBJ2-1, with D unclear. Germline CDR1 and CDR2: MNHEY and SMNVEV (reference sequence). The CDR3 runs to 12 residues. V lost 5 bases and J 7 bases, leaving 9 bases between the germline ends. In DNA form, the CDR3 reads TGTGCCAGCAGTCCCCTGCGGAATGAGCAGTTCTTC. Translating it yields CASSPLRNEQFF.

The genes are TRBV29-1 and TRBJ2-7; no firm D call. Germline lookup yields CDR1 SQVTM and CDR2 ANQGSEA. The CDR3 has 14 amino acids. The ends were cut back, 4 bases at V and 5 bases at J, with 18 bases in the middle. In DNA form, the CDR3 reads TGCAGCGTTGTTTGGCGGTCCCCCTGGGACGAGCAGTACTTC. Its protein product is CSVVWRSPWDEQYF.

The chain joins TRBV6-2 or TRBV6-3 to TRBJ2-1; 10 bases are a match to TRBD2. Trimming took 4 bases from V and 2 from J; bases not matched to a gene: 5. Germline CDR1 and CDR2: MNHEY and SVGEGT. The CDR3 has 16 residues. DNA for the CDR3: TGTGCCAGCAGTTTACTAGCGGGAACCGCCTACAATGAGCAGTTCTTC. It is translated as CASSLLAGTAYNEQFF.